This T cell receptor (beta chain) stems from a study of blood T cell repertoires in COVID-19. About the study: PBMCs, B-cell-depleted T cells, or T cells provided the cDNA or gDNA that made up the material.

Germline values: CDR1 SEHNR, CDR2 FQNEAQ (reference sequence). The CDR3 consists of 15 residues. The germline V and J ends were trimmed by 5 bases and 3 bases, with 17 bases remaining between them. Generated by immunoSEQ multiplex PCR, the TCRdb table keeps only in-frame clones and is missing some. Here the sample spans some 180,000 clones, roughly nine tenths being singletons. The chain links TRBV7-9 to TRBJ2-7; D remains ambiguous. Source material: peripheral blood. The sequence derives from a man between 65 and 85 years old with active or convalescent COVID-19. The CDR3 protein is CASSLQSVPNYEQYF. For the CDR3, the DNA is TGTGCCAGCAGCCTACAAAGCGTCCCGAACTACGAGCAGTACTTC.